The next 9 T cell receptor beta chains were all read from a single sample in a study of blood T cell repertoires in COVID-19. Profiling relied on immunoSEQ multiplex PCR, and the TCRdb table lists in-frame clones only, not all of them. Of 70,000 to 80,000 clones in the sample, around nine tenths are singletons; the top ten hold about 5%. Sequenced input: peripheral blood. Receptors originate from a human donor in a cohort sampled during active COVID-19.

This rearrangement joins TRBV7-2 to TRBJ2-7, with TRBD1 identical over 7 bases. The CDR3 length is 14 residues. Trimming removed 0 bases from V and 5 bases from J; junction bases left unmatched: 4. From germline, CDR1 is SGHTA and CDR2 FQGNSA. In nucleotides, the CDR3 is TGTGCCAGCAGCTTAGCAAGACAGGGCCACGAGCAGTACTTC. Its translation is CASSLARQGHEQYF.

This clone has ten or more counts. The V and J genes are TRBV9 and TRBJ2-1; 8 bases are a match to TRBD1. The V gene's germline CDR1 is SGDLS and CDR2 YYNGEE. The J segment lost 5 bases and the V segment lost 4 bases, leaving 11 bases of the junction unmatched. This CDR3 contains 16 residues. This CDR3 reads CASSIEDRDIDNEQFF. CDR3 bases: TGTGCCAGCAGCATCGAGGACAGGGACATCGACAATGAGCAGTTCTTC.

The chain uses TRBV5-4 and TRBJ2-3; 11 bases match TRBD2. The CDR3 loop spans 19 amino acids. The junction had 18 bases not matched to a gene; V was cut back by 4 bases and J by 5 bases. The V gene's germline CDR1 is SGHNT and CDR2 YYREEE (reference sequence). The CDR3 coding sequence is TGTGCCAGCAGCGCCCCCACTTTTAGCGGGGGGGCCGGTAGAGATACGCAGTATTTT. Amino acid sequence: CASSAPTFSGGAGRDTQYF.

The CDR3 nucleotides read TGTGCCAGCAGCTTAGCTGCGGGGGCGGCTGAAGCTTTCTTT. Encoded protein: CASSLAAGAAEAFF. The chain recombines TRBV7-2 with TRBJ1-1; a weak D match, TRBD1 (6 bases). The V end lost 0 bases, the J end lost 6 bases, and 11 bases lay between the germline ends. Germline values: CDR1 SGHTA, CDR2 FQGNSA. This CDR3 comprises 14 residues.

This CDR3 reads CASSIGPGNEQFF. The DNA for the CDR3 is TGTGCCAGTAGTATAGGGCCCGGGAATGAGCAGTTCTTC. The chain joins TRBV19 to TRBJ2-1; no clear D gene. CDR3 length: 13 residues. The germline V and J ends were trimmed by 1 base and 7 bases, with 8 bases remaining between them. Germline-derived CDR1 and CDR2 are LNHDA and SQIVND (reference sequence).

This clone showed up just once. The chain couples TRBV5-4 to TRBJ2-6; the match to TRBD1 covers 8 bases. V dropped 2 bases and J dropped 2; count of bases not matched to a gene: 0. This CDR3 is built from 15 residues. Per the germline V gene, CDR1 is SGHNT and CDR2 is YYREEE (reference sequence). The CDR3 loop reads CASSLQGAGANVLTF. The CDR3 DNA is TGTGCCAGCAGCTTACAGGGGGCTGGGGCCAACGTCCTGACTTTC.

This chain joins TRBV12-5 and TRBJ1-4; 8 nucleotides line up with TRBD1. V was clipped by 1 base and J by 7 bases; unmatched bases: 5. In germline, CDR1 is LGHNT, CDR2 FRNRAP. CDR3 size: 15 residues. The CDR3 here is CASGLAGQGSEKLFF. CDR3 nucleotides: TGTGCTAGTGGTTTGGCAGGACAGGGAAGTGAAAAACTGTTTTTT.

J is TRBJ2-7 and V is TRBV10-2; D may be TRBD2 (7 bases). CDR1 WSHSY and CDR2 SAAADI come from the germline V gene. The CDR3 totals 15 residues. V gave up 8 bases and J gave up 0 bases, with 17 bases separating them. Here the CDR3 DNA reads TGCGCCAGCGGGAGAACGGGGGGCATCTCCTACGAGCAGTACTTC. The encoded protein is CASGRTGGISYEQYF.

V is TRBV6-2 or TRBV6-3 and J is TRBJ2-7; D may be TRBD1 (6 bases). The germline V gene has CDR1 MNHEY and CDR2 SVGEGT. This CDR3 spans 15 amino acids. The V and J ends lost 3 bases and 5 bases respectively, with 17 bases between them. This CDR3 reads CASSYLGQTMNEQYF. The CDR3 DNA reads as TGTGCCAGCAGTTATCTGGGACAAACGATGAACGAGCAGTACTTC.